These 18 T cell receptor beta chains were sequenced from one sample in a study of T-cell memory formation after mild COVID-19. TCRdb re-analysed the 5' RACE reads in MiXCR, keeping a single row per CDR3 protein. Among a few hundred thousand distinct CDR3 sequences listed, roughly an eighth were seen once. The specimen sequenced was PBMCs or a T cell subset sorted from them (not recorded which). The receptors come from a man younger than 35 who had mild COVID-19 (a few samples of this study predate the infection). Cell type and time point are not known.

This clonotype was seen more than once but under ten times. The chain uses TRBV6-6 and TRBJ2-7; 9 bases are a match to TRBD2. CDR1 is MNHNY and CDR2 is SVGAGI in the germline V gene (reference sequence). V gave up 6 bases and J gave up 0 bases; unmatched junction bases: 6. The CDR3 extends over 15 amino acids. CDR3 residues: CASRGSGGSSYEQYV. The CDR3 nucleotides read TGTGCCAGCAGGGGTAGCGGGGGCAGCTCCTACGAGCAGTACGTC.

This chain uses TRBV7-9 with TRBJ1-2, with D possibly being TRBD1 (5 bases). V was pared by 1 base and J by 4 bases, with 13 bases between. Germline V gives CDR1 SEHNR, CDR2 FQNEAQ (reference sequence). The CDR3 has 15 amino acids. CDR3 sequence: CASSLETVGSYGYTF. CDR3 sequence (DNA): TGTGCCAGCAGCTTAGAGACAGTGGGGAGCTATGGCTACACCTTC. Together with reference TRBV7-9 and TRBJ1-2, the CDR3 gives the full variable domain: DTGVSQNPRHKITKRGQNVTFRCDPISEHNRLYWYRQTLGQGPEFLTYFQNEAQLEKSRLLSDRFSAERPKGSFSTLEIQRTEQGDSAMYLCASSLETVGSYGYTFGSGTRLTVV.

This clonotype was seen a handful of times. The V gene is TRBV20-1, the J gene TRBJ1-1; a possible D gene is TRBD1 (6 bases). The CDR3 contains 13 residues. CDR1 is DFQATT and CDR2 is SNEGSKA in the germline V gene (reference sequence). Trimming removed 1 base from V and 3 bases from J, with 9 bases in between. CDR3: CSARAGADTEAFF. The CDR3 DNA sequence: TGCAGTGCTAGAGCGGGGGCTGACACTGAAGCTTTCTTT.

The genes are TRBV29-1 and TRBJ1-2; 8 bases align to TRBD1. V lost 3 bases to trimming and J lost 8 bases; unmatched junction nucleotides: 2. The CDR3 covers 11 residues. Germline V gene data show CDR1 as SQVTM and CDR2 as ANQGSEA. CDR3 residues: CSVERDRGYTF. The CDR3 DNA sequence: TGCAGCGTTGAGCGGGACAGGGGCTACACCTTC. The full variable domain, with the rest looked up from reference TRBV29-1 and TRBJ1-2, is SAVISQKPSRDICQRGTSLTIQCQVDSQVTMMFWYRQQPGQSLTLIATANQGSEATYESGFVIDKFPISRPNLTFSTLTVSNMSPEDSSIYLCSVERDRGYTFGSGTRLTVV.

J is TRBJ1-2 and V is TRBV11-2, with D perhaps TRBD1 (5 bases). This CDR3 is 12 amino acids long. Germline CDR1 reads SGHAT; CDR2 reads FQNNGV. The V gene lost 5 bases and the J gene lost 8 bases, with 12 bases spanning the gap. CDR3 bases: TGTGCCAGCAGCATCCAGGGAGTGGGCTACACCTTC. Translating it yields CASSIQGVGYTF.

This clonotype was counted between two and nine times. The chain is built from TRBV6-6 and TRBJ1-5; D is uncertain. Per the germline V gene, CDR1 is MNHNY and CDR2 is SVGAGI (reference sequence). The CDR3 is 12 residues long. V shed 7 bases and J shed 7 bases, with 11 bases lying between them. CDR3 protein: CASIGVQQPQHF. CDR3 DNA: TGTGCCAGCATTGGGGTTCAACAGCCCCAGCATTTT.

This clonotype was counted only a few times. V and J are TRBV12-3 or TRBV12-4 and TRBJ2-1, with TRBD1 as a possible D gene (6 bases). Trimming removed 5 bases from V and 4 bases from J, with 12 bases in between. This CDR3 has 14 residues. The CDR3 protein is CASSQGSQYNEQFF. The CDR3 region has the DNA TGTGCCAGCAGTCAGGGGAGTCAATACAATGAGCAGTTCTTC.

This clonotype has at least ten counts. The chain combines TRBV27 with TRBJ2-1; a weak D match, TRBD1 (5 bases). Between the trimmed V and J ends, which lost 1 base and 14 bases, there was a span of 12 bases. This CDR3 contains 12 residues. Germline V gene lookup returns CDR1 MNHEY and CDR2 SMNVEV (reference sequence). CDR3 coding DNA: TGTGCCAGCAGTTTATTGGGGCAGGGTGAGTTCTTC. It encodes CASSLLGQGEFF.

This clonotype was picked up many times. One end of the junction is discordant with germline, which a read error may explain. This chain joins TRBV20-1 and TRBJ2-1; no clear D. The V gene's germline CDR1 is DFQATT and CDR2 SNEGSKA (reference sequence). CDR3 length: 14 residues. As DNA, the CDR3 is TGCAGTGCTAGAGATTCTGTAGTCGGTCAATTGTGCGTCTTC. This translates into CSARDSVVGQLCVF.

The table lists this clonotype with a few counts. The rearrangement joins TRBV4-3 to TRBJ2-7; D gene ambiguous. With 0 bases removed from V and 5 bases from J, the gap between germline ends came to 5 bases. The CDR3 has 12 residues. Germline V gene lookup returns CDR1 LGHNA and CDR2 YSLEER. DNA of the CDR3: TGCGCCAGCAGCCAAGATAGGCACGAGCAGTACTTC. It specifies CASSQDRHEQYF.

This clonotype was counted only a few times. J is TRBJ1-4 and V is TRBV5-1; a weak D match, TRBD1 (5 bases). Germline V lookup: CDR1 SGHRS, CDR2 YFSETQ. CDR3 length: 15 amino acids. Between the trimmed V and J ends, which lost 2 bases and 8 bases, there was a span of 16 bases. CDR3 loop: CASSFRDAGKEKLFF. CDR3 sequence (DNA): TGCGCCAGCAGCTTCCGGGACGCAGGCAAAGAAAAACTGTTTTTT.

The V and J genes are TRBV20-1 and TRBJ1-5; D uncertain. V was shortened by 6 bases and J by 5 bases, with 17 bases between the two germline ends. The CDR3 covers 14 residues. The germline V gene has CDR1 DFQATT and CDR2 SNEGSKA (reference sequence). The CDR3 reads CSAAPGERYQPQHF. Written as DNA, the CDR3 is TGCAGTGCCGCTCCCGGGGAAAGGTATCAGCCCCAGCATTTT.

On this clonotype itself: A read error may be the cause here, since a much bigger clone is one base away. The chain recombines TRBV30 with TRBJ2-7, with D unclear. This CDR3 is built from 11 residues. Deletions cut 1 base from V and 2 bases from J, with 3 bases between. Germline V gene data show CDR1 as GTSNPN and CDR2 as SVGIG (reference sequence). The CDR3 region has the DNA TGTGCCTGGAGTGACACCTACGAGCAGTACTTC. This codes for CAWSDTYEQYF.

In DNA, the CDR3 is TGTGCCAGCAGCCCCCGCCAGGGGCGGCAGCCCCAGCATTTT. It translates to CASSPRQGRQPQHF. The chain couples TRBV6-5 to TRBJ1-5; TRBD1 might be the D (6 bases). V was shortened by 6 bases and J by 7 bases, with 16 bases between the two germline ends. Germline loops: CDR1 MNHEY, CDR2 SVGAGI. The CDR3 totals 14 residues.

The J gene is TRBJ2-3, the V gene TRBV15; TRBD1 aligns across 7 bases. The germline gives CDR1 LNHNV, CDR2 YYDKDF (reference sequence). J gave up 0 bases and V 5 bases, and 11 bases lay outside the gene matches. The CDR3 contains 17 residues. The chain's CDR3 is CATSPGNRGRSTDTQYF. The CDR3 DNA follows: TGTGCCACCAGCCCTGGCAACAGGGGTAGGAGCACAGATACGCAGTATTTT.

This clonotype was found a few times. The chain joins TRBV12-3 or TRBV12-4 to TRBJ2-2, with D uncertain. V shed 2 bases and J shed 5 bases, with 12 bases lying between them. The CDR3 is made up of 15 amino acids. CDR3 sequence reads: CASSLRQKETGELFF. In nucleotides, the CDR3 is TGTGCCAGCAGTTTACGCCAGAAAGAGACCGGGGAGCTGTTTTTT.

The table lists this clonotype with a few counts. V gene TRBV18 combines with J gene TRBJ2-7; TRBD1 might be the D (6 bases). Germline CDR1 reads KGHSH; CDR2 reads LQKENI. The V end was cut by 2 bases, the J end by 7 bases, with 15 bases between. This CDR3 has 14 amino acids. In DNA form, the CDR3 reads TGTGCCAGCTCACCAAGACAGGTGACGGGTGAGCAGTACTTC. It yields the protein CASSPRQVTGEQYF.

The genes are TRBV20-1 and TRBJ1-4; perhaps TRBD1 as D (6 bases). V shed 0 bases and J shed 7 bases, with 6 bases lying between them. The CDR3 consists of 12 residues. CDR1 and CDR2 (germline): DFQATT, SNEGSKA (reference sequence). Here the CDR3 reads CSARDRGEKLFF. The DNA for the CDR3 is TGCAGTGCTAGAGACAGGGGTGAAAAACTGTTTTTT.